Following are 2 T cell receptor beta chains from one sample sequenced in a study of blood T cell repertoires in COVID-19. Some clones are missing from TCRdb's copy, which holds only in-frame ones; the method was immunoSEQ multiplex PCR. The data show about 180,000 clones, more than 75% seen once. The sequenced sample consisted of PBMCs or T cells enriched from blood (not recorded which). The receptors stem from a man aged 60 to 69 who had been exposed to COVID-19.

The DNA of the CDR3 is TGTGCCAGCAGCTCGGGGACAGGGATTGTTACAGATACGCAGTATTTT. Protein product: CASSSGTGIVTDTQYF. This chain joins TRBV5-4 and TRBJ2-3; 9 bases are shared with TRBD1. The germline V gene encodes CDR1 SGHNT and CDR2 YYREEE (reference sequence). Losses at the gene ends were 3 bases for V and 3 bases for J; bases not matched to a gene: 8. The CDR3 spans 16 residues.

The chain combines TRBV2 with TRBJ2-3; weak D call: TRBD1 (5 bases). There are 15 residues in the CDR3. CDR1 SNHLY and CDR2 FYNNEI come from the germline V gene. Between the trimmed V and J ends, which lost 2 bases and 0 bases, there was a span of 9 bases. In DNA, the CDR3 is TGTGCCAGCAGTGAAATCAGGGTTAGCACAGATACGCAGTATTTT. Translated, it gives CASSEIRVSTDTQYF.